This T cell receptor (beta chain) was sequenced for a study of cytomegalovirus exposure and HLA in healthy donors. This CDR3 has 15 amino acids. The J segment lost 8 bases and the V segment lost 4 bases, leaving 8 bases of the junction unmatched. Per the germline V gene, CDR1 is LNHDA and CDR2 is SQIVND (reference sequence). Donors consisted of healthy bone marrow donors. Primers for the PCR totalled 60 Vbeta and 13 Jbeta. Some clones are missing from TCRdb's copy, which holds only in-frame ones; the method was immunoSEQ multiplex PCR. The sample lists about 45,000 clones, approximately 47% occurring once.

The rearrangement links TRBV19 to TRBJ2-1; 10 bases align to TRBD2. The sequence was collected from a man aged 55 to 70 in good health and CMV-seronegative. What was sequenced was PBMCs. For the CDR3, the DNA is TGTGCCAGTAGTACCGGGACTAGCGAACGTGATGAGCAGTTCTTC. It is translated as CASSTGTSERDEQFF.